This TCR beta chain was sequenced in a study of blood T cell repertoires in COVID-19. Study in general: Samples representing acute and convalescent COVID-19 were sourced from the United States, Italy and Spain. The analysed material was cDNA or gDNA that came from T cells, B-cell-depleted T cells, or PBMCs.

Authors' analysis steps: Amplification with reference gene primers provided the estimates of nucleated cell counts. The protocol was immunoSEQ multiplex PCR, while the TCRdb copy is restricted to in-frame clones and leaves out a portion. The V and J calls and clone size were taken over from that table, and D and trimming were inferred from the DNA. The table lists about 230,000 clones, 85% to 90% of them singletons. As concerns this clone: One end of the junction does not line up with germline, which may come from a read error.

The sample consisted of peripheral blood. The clonotype was recovered from a middle-aged man with COVID-19, enrolled during active disease.

In DNA form, the CDR3 reads TGCGCCAGCACCTTGGGAAGCGGGGAGACCCAGTACTTC. This encodes CASTLGSGETQYF. The rearrangement links TRBV5-1 to TRBJ2-5; a weak D match, TRBD2 (6 bases). Germline-derived CDR1 and CDR2 are SGHRS and YFSETQ. CDR3 length equals 13 residues.